Below, one T cell receptor (beta chain) is given with its context. The antigen remains unidentified. Germline V CDR1 and CDR2: SQVTM, ANQGSEA. The CDR3 length is 12 residues. Trimming removed 3 bases at V and 4 bases at J, with 10 bases between. TCRdb called the 5' RACE reads again in MiXCR, with one record for every CDR3 protein. This table holds about 83,000 distinct CDR3 sequences, 10% to 15% found once. The data were taken from a study of early T cells in non-severe SARS-CoV-2 infection. General study results and limits: Missing private and CD4 specificities, VDJdb matching favored anti-spike CD8 responses.

The origin of this receptor is an adult who was a healthcare worker with PCR-confirmed SARS-CoV-2 infection or an uninfected control (not recorded which). The sample taken for sequencing was whole blood. The chain links TRBV29-1 to TRBJ2-7; D might be TRBD2 (6 bases). The CDR3 DNA sequence: TGCAGCGTTGAGGAGGGCTTTTACGAGCAGTACTTC. Its translation is CSVEEGFYEQYF.